The 18 T cell receptor beta chains below were found in one sample sequenced in a study of Ad26.COV2.S vaccination and SARS-CoV-2 variants. Sample treatment: about 20 received Ad26.COV2.S at low or high dose, single or two shots; 5 received placebo; per-sample allocation not given. Each sample was drawn 63 days after the first injection (of vaccine or placebo). TCRdb's table, derived via immunoSEQ multiplex PCR, lists solely in-frame clones and lacks some. The sample lists over 250,000 clones, over 75% occurring once. Sequencing used peripheral blood, obtained in a trial of Ad26.COV2.S vaccine versus placebo. All receptors derive from a person aged 18-60 years who received the Ad26.COV2.S COVID-19 vaccine or a placebo.

The V call is TRBV7-2, the J call TRBJ1-1; D is undetermined. In germline, CDR1 is SGHTA, CDR2 FQGNSA. The ends were cut back, 3 bases at V and 8 bases at J, with 10 bases in the middle. CDR3 length: 12 amino acids. CDR3 amino acids: CASSFIFGEAFF. For the CDR3, the DNA is TGTGCCAGCAGCTTTATTTTTGGGGAAGCTTTCTTT.

In its sample, this clone was seen once. This chain connects TRBV5-1 to TRBJ2-7, with a tentative D call TRBD1 (5 bases). CDR1 and CDR2 (germline): SGHRS, YFSETQ. This CDR3 is 14 amino acids long. V was cut by 1 base and J by 0 bases, with 8 bases left in between. The CDR3 nucleotides read TGCGCCAGCAGCTTGACAGGCTACTCCTACGAGCAGTACTTC. Translation gives CASSLTGYSYEQYF. Filled out from reference TRBV5-1 and TRBJ2-7, the complete variable domain reads KAGVTQTPRYLIKTRGQQVTLSCSPISGHRSVSWYQQTPGQGLQFLFEYFSETQRNKGNFPGRFSGRQFSNSRSEMNVSTLELGDSALYLCASSLTGYSYEQYFGPGTRLTVT.

The CDR3 reads CASSPPQGRDNTEAFF. In DNA, the CDR3 is TGTGCCAGCTCACCCCCACAGGGGCGCGACAACACTGAAGCTTTCTTT. The chain carries TRBV18 and TRBJ1-1; 7 bases fit TRBD1. V lost 3 bases, J lost 2 bases, and 9 bases stayed unmatched. The V gene's germline CDR1 is KGHSH and CDR2 LQKENI. This CDR3 contains 16 residues.

The count of this clone is one. The chain combines TRBV11-2 with TRBJ2-5; TRBD2 matches 7 bases. This CDR3 has 14 amino acids. The V gene end was trimmed by 1 base and the J gene end by 5 bases; junction bases not matched to a gene: 4. Germline V gene data show CDR1 as SGHAT and CDR2 as FQNNGV. The CDR3, as DNA: TGTGCCAGCAGCTTAGGCGGGGGAGGTGAGACCCAGTACTTC. Translated, it gives CASSLGGGGETQYF.

The chain recombines TRBV5-1 with TRBJ2-1, with 7 bases identical to TRBD1. V lost 0 bases to trimming and J lost 8 bases; unmatched junction nucleotides: 8. The CDR3 runs to 15 residues. In germline, CDR1 is SGHRS, CDR2 YFSETQ. Here the CDR3 DNA reads TGCGCCAGCAGCTTGGAGGGGGCGTCAGTCGATGAGCAGTTCTTC. It specifies CASSLEGASVDEQFF.

This chain joins TRBV18 and TRBJ1-1, with D perhaps TRBD1 (6 bases). Germline lookup yields CDR1 KGHSH and CDR2 LQKENI. This CDR3 is built from 15 residues. Trimming removed 4 bases at V and 1 base at J, with 13 bases between. The DNA of the CDR3 is TGTGCCAGCTCACTACTAACAGGGCAGAACACTGAAGCTTTCTTT. It codes for CASSLLTGQNTEAFF. Looking up the rest from reference TRBV18 and TRBJ1-1 gives the full variable domain: NAGVMQNPRHLVRRRGQEARLRCSPMKGHSHVYWYRQLPEEGLKFMVYLQKENIIDESGMPKERFSAEFPKEGPSILRIQQVVRGDSAAYFCASSLLTGQNTEAFFGQGTRLTVV.

On this clone: Other DNA sequences in this sample translate to the same CDR3. This chain joins TRBV6-1 and TRBJ1-2; a weak D match, TRBD1 (5 bases). The CDR3 contains 14 residues. The V gene lost 1 base and the J gene lost 5 bases, with 11 bases spanning the gap. CDR1 and CDR2 from the germline V gene are MNHNS and SASEGT. CDR3 residues: CASSEGQGGYGYTF. The CDR3 DNA reads as TGTGCCAGCAGTGAAGGGCAGGGAGGTTATGGCTACACCTTC.

In its sample, this clone was seen once. The gene calls are TRBV30 and TRBJ2-5; 10 nucleotides align to TRBD2. J gave up 4 bases and V 2 bases, and 7 bases lay outside the gene matches. The CDR3 runs to 15 residues. CDR1 and CDR2 (germline): GTSNPN, SVGIG (reference sequence). DNA of the CDR3: TGTGCCTGGAGTCCTAGCGGGAGAGAAGGAGAGACCCAGTACTTC. It codes for CAWSPSGREGETQYF.

The CDR3 region is CASSQGFGTSGNNEQFF. The CDR3 bases are TGTGCCAGCAGCCAAGGCTTCGGGACTAGCGGGAACAATGAGCAGTTCTTC. The chain joins TRBV4-2 to TRBJ2-1; 13 bases fit TRBD2. The V gene end was trimmed by 1 base and the J gene end by 5 bases; junction bases not matched to a gene: 5. This CDR3 is built from 17 residues. Germline CDR1 LGHNA, CDR2 YNFKEQ.

This rearrangement joins TRBV11-3 to TRBJ2-7; D gene unclear. Germline values: CDR1 SGHNT, CDR2 YENEEA. V gave up 1 base and J gave up 4 bases, with 5 bases separating them. The CDR3 is 12 amino acids. CDR3 region: CASSLGDYEQYF. CDR3 DNA: TGTGCCAGCAGCTTAGGGGATTACGAGCAGTACTTC.

This chain connects TRBV6-5 to TRBJ1-2; D is undetermined. V lost 2 bases and J lost 6, with 4 bases in between. Germline values: CDR1 MNHEY, CDR2 SVGAGI. The CDR3 sequence is 11 residues long. The CDR3 sequence is CASSYRDGYTF. The CDR3 bases are TGTGCCAGCAGTTACAGGGATGGCTACACCTTC.

CDR3 residues: CASSSSGTGSYEQYF. The CDR3 DNA sequence: TGTGCCAGCAGCTCGTCCGGGACAGGGAGCTACGAGCAGTACTTC. The chain links TRBV6-6 to TRBJ2-7, with TRBD1 matching 9 bases. Germline CDR1 MNHNY, CDR2 SVGAGI (reference sequence). The CDR3 loop spans 15 amino acids. The V segment lost 6 bases and the J segment 3 bases; nucleotides outside the gene matches: 9.

The gene calls are TRBV4-1 and TRBJ2-7; D is perhaps TRBD1 (6 bases). This CDR3 spans 13 amino acids. The V end was cut by 2 bases, the J end by 5 bases, with 10 bases between. The germline V gene has CDR1 MGHRA and CDR2 YSYEKL. The CDR3 nucleotides read TGCGCCAGCAGCCAAACAGGGAACCACGAGCAGTACTTC. It translates to CASSQTGNHEQYF.

The V call is TRBV6-5, the J call TRBJ1-1; the D is unclear. V lost 5 bases and J 3 bases, leaving 16 bases between the germline ends. CDR1 MNHEY and CDR2 SVGAGI come from the germline V gene. There are 15 residues in the CDR3. In DNA form, the CDR3 reads TGTGCCAGCAGTCCAACGGCCGGTGGGGACACTGAAGCTTTCTTT. This translates into CASSPTAGGDTEAFF.

The chain recombines TRBV5-4 with TRBJ1-4, with 8 nucleotides matching TRBD1. CDR3 length: 15 residues. Germline CDR1 is SGHNT and CDR2 is YYREEE (reference sequence). Losses at the gene ends were 3 bases for V and 7 bases for J; bases not matched to a gene: 8. In nucleotides, the CDR3 is TGTGCCAGCAGCTCTTCACAGGGGGGTGCTGAAAAACTGTTTTTT. Protein product: CASSSSQGGAEKLFF. The full variable domain, with the rest looked up from reference TRBV5-4 and TRBJ1-4, is ETGVTQSPTHLIKTRGQQVTLRCSSQSGHNTVSWYQQALGQGPQFIFQYYREEENGRGNFPPRFSGLQFPNYSSELNVNALELDDSALYLCASSSSQGGAEKLFFGSGTQLSVL.

The chain recombines TRBV9 with TRBJ2-7, with no clear D. This CDR3 contains 13 residues. V lost 0 bases and J lost 5, with 9 bases in between. Germline CDR1 SGDLS, CDR2 YYNGEE. The CDR3 DNA is TGTGCCAGCAGCGTAGTTGGATCGGACGAGCAGTACTTC. Amino acids: CASSVVGSDEQYF.

This chain connects TRBV2 to TRBJ2-7; D perhaps matches TRBD2 (5 bases). Germline loops: CDR1 SNHLY, CDR2 FYNNEI. CDR3 size: 12 residues. V was shortened by 6 bases and J by 3 bases, with 9 bases between the two germline ends. The CDR3 is CASSPDFYEQYF. As DNA, the CDR3 is TGTGCCAGCAGCCCGGACTTCTACGAGCAGTACTTC.

As concerns this clone: The sample holds other DNA sequences that translate to the same CDR3. J is TRBJ2-7 and V is TRBV14; D ambiguous. V was cut by 4 bases and J by 0 bases, with 10 bases left in between. Germline values: CDR1 SGHDN, CDR2 FVKESK. There are 14 residues in the CDR3. CDR3 DNA sequence: TGTGCCAGCAGCCTAATACAGAGCTCCTACGAGCAGTACTTC. Its translation is CASSLIQSSYEQYF.